The T cell receptor beta chain described here comes from a study of monozygotic twins with inflammatory bowel disease. From whole blood, total RNA was isolated without any sorting of T cells. Each of TCRalpha and TCRbeta cDNA went through two nested PCRs, lasting about 16 and 10 cycles. TCRdb reprocessed the 5' RACE reads, with one entry per CDR3 protein and no DNA. Its listing shows about 160,000 distinct CDR3 sequences. This TCR was sampled from a human donor with ulcerative colitis or Crohn's disease, or a healthy co-twin of an affected twin (not recorded which). The material sequenced was blood.

CDR3 loop: CSVGYLIRNTEAFF. V usage is TRBV29-1 and J usage is TRBJ1-1. Germline lookup yields CDR1 SQVTM and CDR2 ANQGSEA. The CDR3 is 14 residues long.